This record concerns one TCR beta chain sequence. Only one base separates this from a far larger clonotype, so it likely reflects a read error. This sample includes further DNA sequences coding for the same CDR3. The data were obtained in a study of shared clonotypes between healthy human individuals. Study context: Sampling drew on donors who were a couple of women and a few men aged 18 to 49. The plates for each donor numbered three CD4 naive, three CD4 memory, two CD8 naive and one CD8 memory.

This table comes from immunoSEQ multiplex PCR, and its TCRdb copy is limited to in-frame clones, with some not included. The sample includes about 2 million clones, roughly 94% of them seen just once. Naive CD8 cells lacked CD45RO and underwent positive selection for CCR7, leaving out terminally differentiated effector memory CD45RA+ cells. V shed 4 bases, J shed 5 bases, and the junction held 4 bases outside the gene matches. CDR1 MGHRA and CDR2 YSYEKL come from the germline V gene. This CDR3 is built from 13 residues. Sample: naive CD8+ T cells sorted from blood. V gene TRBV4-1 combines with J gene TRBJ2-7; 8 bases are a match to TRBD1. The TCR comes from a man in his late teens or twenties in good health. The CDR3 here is CASSLGQGNEQYF. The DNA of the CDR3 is TGCGCCAGCAGCCTCGGACAGGGCAACGAGCAGTACTTC.